The rows below give T cell receptor beta chains drawn from one sample of a study of T cells in Graves' hyperthyroidism and ophthalmopathy. TCRdb re-analysed the multiplex PCR reads in MiXCR, keeping a single row per CDR3 protein. The profile covers some 700,000 distinct CDR3 sequences, with 17% appearing a single time and roughly a sixth taken by the ten largest. Sequencing was carried out using blood. Source of these receptors: a man in his fifties with Graves' hyperthyroidism. The CDR3 runs from the conserved cysteine through the conserved F or W. The order of the fields is D gene, V gene, clone size, J gene, CDR3 length, CDR3 DNA, CDR3 protein. The D gene is left open where the match is weak. A clone size is listed for some rows: how often the clone was seen (once, few, many), or a class if it is expanded.

d_call: NA
v_call: TRBV5-1
clone_size: few
j_call: TRBJ1-1
cdr3_length: 14
cdr3_nt: TGCGCCAGCAGCTTGGAGGTTGCAAATGATGAAGCTTTCTTT
cdr3_aa: CASSLEVANDEAFF

d_call: NA
v_call: TRBV28
clone_size: few
j_call: TRBJ1-1
cdr3_length: 13
cdr3_nt: TGTGCCAGCAGCCACGACAGGAGTATTGAAGCTTTCTTT
cdr3_aa: CASSHDRSIEAFF

d_call: NA
v_call: TRBV3-1
clone_size: NA
j_call: TRBJ1-1
cdr3_length: 11
cdr3_nt: TGTGCCAGCGGCCACAGCACTGAAGCTTTCTTT
cdr3_aa: CASGHSTEAFF

d_call: TRBD2
v_call: TRBV28
clone_size: many
j_call: TRBJ2-3
cdr3_length: 13
cdr3_nt: TGTGCCAGCAAGGCGGGAGTGGTAGATACGCAGTATTTT
cdr3_aa: CASKAGVVDTQYF

d_call: NA
v_call: TRBV6-6
clone_size: few
j_call: TRBJ2-1
cdr3_length: 14
cdr3_nt: TGTGCCAGCAGTTACTCGAATCGGGACAATGAGCAGTTCTTC
cdr3_aa: CASSYSNRDNEQFF

d_call: NA
v_call: TRBV4-1
clone_size: few
j_call: TRBJ1-2
cdr3_length: 10
cdr3_nt: TGCGCCAGCAAAGGAGATGGCTACACCTTC
cdr3_aa: CASKGDGYTF

d_call: NA
v_call: TRBV13
clone_size: many
j_call: TRBJ2-7
cdr3_length: 14
cdr3_nt: TGTGCCAGCAGCCCCGGCCTAAGGGGCTACGAGCAGTACTTC
cdr3_aa: CASSPGLRGYEQYF

d_call: TRBD2
v_call: TRBV12-3/TRBV12-4
clone_size: many
j_call: TRBJ2-1
cdr3_length: 15
cdr3_nt: TGTGCCAGCAGTATGTCGGGAGGGCCGGGGAATGAGCAGTTCTTC
cdr3_aa: CASSMSGGPGNEQFF

d_call: NA
v_call: TRBV30
clone_size: NA
j_call: TRBJ2-2
cdr3_length: 14
cdr3_nt: TGTGCCTGGACCCGGACAGTAAACACCGGGGAGCTGTTTTTT
cdr3_aa: CAWTRTVNTGELFF

d_call: NA
v_call: TRBV28
clone_size: NA
j_call: TRBJ2-3
cdr3_length: 14
cdr3_nt: TGTGCCAGCAGTCGAAACACTGGAGCGGATACGCAGTATTTT
cdr3_aa: CASSRNTGADTQYF

d_call: NA
v_call: TRBV3-1
clone_size: NA
j_call: TRBJ2-1
cdr3_length: 13
cdr3_nt: TGTGCCAGCGGAGCGGGTCTCTACAATGAGCAGTTCTTC
cdr3_aa: CASGAGLYNEQFF

d_call: NA
v_call: TRBV28
clone_size: many
j_call: TRBJ1-2
cdr3_length: 16
cdr3_nt: TGTGCCAGCTCCGCAGGAGACCCCGGTGGACTATGGGGCTACACCTTC
cdr3_aa: CASSAGDPGGLWGYTF

d_call: TRBD1
v_call: TRBV27
clone_size: few
j_call: TRBJ2-7
cdr3_length: 13
cdr3_nt: TGTGCCAGCAGTGGGACAGGGATAAACGAGCAGTACTTC
cdr3_aa: CASSGTGINEQYF

d_call: TRBD2
v_call: TRBV5-1
clone_size: many
j_call: TRBJ2-3
cdr3_length: 17
cdr3_nt: TGCGCCAGCAGCGCCGGGGACTACACGAAATTTCCAGATACGCAGTATTTT
cdr3_aa: CASSAGDYTKFPDTQYF

d_call: NA
v_call: TRBV5-1
clone_size: NA
j_call: TRBJ1-1
cdr3_length: 13
cdr3_nt: TGCACCAGCAGCTCCAATAGGAACACTGAAGCTTTCTTT
cdr3_aa: CTSSSNRNTEAFF

d_call: TRBD2
v_call: TRBV28
clone_size: many
j_call: TRBJ2-3
cdr3_length: 16
cdr3_nt: TGTGCCAGCAGTTTATTAGCGGGAGTAAAGACAGATACGCAGTATTTT
cdr3_aa: CASSLLAGVKTDTQYF

d_call: NA
v_call: TRBV7-6
clone_size: many
j_call: TRBJ1-5
cdr3_length: 13
cdr3_nt: TGTGCCAGCAGCTTAGGCTGGGGCCAGCCCCAGCATTTT
cdr3_aa: CASSLGWGQPQHF

d_call: TRBD1
v_call: TRBV9
clone_size: few
j_call: TRBJ2-2
cdr3_length: 16
cdr3_nt: TGTGCCAGCAGCGCTACCGGACAGGGTTTGATCGGGGAGCTGTTTTTT
cdr3_aa: CASSATGQGLIGELFF

d_call: TRBD2
v_call: TRBV29-1
clone_size: few
j_call: TRBJ2-3
cdr3_length: 14
cdr3_nt: TGCAGCGTTGAGGGGGGGACTAGCACAGATACGCAGTATTTT
cdr3_aa: CSVEGGTSTDTQYF

d_call: NA
v_call: TRBV3-1
clone_size: many
j_call: TRBJ1-2
cdr3_length: 14
cdr3_nt: TGTGCCAGCAGCCAAGAACAGGGTGGTAGTGGCTACACCTTC
cdr3_aa: CASSQEQGGSGYTF

d_call: TRBD2
v_call: TRBV7-6
clone_size: many
j_call: TRBJ2-1
cdr3_length: 15
cdr3_nt: TGTGCCAGCAGCTTATCTGCGGGAGGCTACAATGAGCAGTTCTTC
cdr3_aa: CASSLSAGGYNEQFF

d_call: TRBD2
v_call: TRBV5-1
clone_size: few
j_call: TRBJ2-3
cdr3_length: 15
cdr3_nt: TGCGCCAGCAGCGGTAGCGGGAGCGCGCCGGATACGCAGTATTTT
cdr3_aa: CASSGSGSAPDTQYF

d_call: NA
v_call: TRBV5-6
clone_size: NA
j_call: TRBJ2-3
cdr3_length: 15
cdr3_nt: TGTGCCAGCAGCTTGGATGCGGGGTTCACAGATACGCAGTATTTT
cdr3_aa: CASSLDAGFTDTQYF

d_call: NA
v_call: TRBV9
clone_size: NA
j_call: TRBJ1-6
cdr3_length: 14
cdr3_nt: TGTGCCAGCAGCGAAGGAAGGGTCAATTCACCCCTCCACTTT
cdr3_aa: CASSEGRVNSPLHF

d_call: NA
v_call: TRBV13
clone_size: many
j_call: TRBJ2-5
cdr3_length: 12
cdr3_nt: TGTGCCAGCAGCTTAATTCTTGAGACCCAGTACTTC
cdr3_aa: CASSLILETQYF

d_call: NA
v_call: TRBV27
clone_size: many
j_call: TRBJ1-1
cdr3_length: 14
cdr3_nt: TGTGCCAGCGGAGCCAATACAGGGAACACTGAAGCTTTCTTT
cdr3_aa: CASGANTGNTEAFF

d_call: NA
v_call: TRBV12-5
clone_size: many
j_call: TRBJ2-2
cdr3_length: 16
cdr3_nt: NA
cdr3_aa: CASGLGTGQATGELFF

d_call: NA
v_call: TRBV28
clone_size: NA
j_call: TRBJ1-1
cdr3_length: 14
cdr3_nt: TGTGCCAGCAGTTTCAGGTTTCTGAACACTGAAGCTTTCTTT
cdr3_aa: CASSFRFLNTEAFF

d_call: NA
v_call: TRBV28
clone_size: many
j_call: TRBJ1-4
cdr3_length: 15
cdr3_nt: TGTGCCAGCAATCCACTAACGGGAGGTAATGAAAAACTGTTTTTT
cdr3_aa: CASNPLTGGNEKLFF

d_call: NA
v_call: TRBV20-1
clone_size: few
j_call: TRBJ2-3
cdr3_length: 13
cdr3_nt: TGCAGTGCTATTCAAGGGTACCCAGATACGCAGTATTTT
cdr3_aa: CSAIQGYPDTQYF

d_call: TRBD1
v_call: TRBV2
clone_size: many
j_call: TRBJ2-4
cdr3_length: 16
cdr3_nt: TGTGCCAGCAGTGAAGAGACAGGGCTAGCCAAAAACATTCAGTACTTC
cdr3_aa: CASSEETGLAKNIQYF

d_call: NA
v_call: TRBV19
clone_size: many
j_call: TRBJ2-7
cdr3_length: 15
cdr3_nt: TGTGCCAGTAGTTCTTGGGGCGGCAGGGGCTACGAGCAGTACTTC
cdr3_aa: CASSSWGGRGYEQYF

d_call: NA
v_call: TRBV30
clone_size: NA
j_call: TRBJ1-4
cdr3_length: 16
cdr3_nt: TGTGCAATCGTGGGGAACAGTATTGCAACTAATGAAAAACTGTTTTTT
cdr3_aa: CAIVGNSIATNEKLFF

d_call: TRBD1
v_call: TRBV6-2/TRBV6-3
clone_size: NA
j_call: TRBJ1-2
cdr3_length: 14
cdr3_nt: TGTGCCAGCGCGGGCCACGGGACAGCCTATGGCTACACCTTC
cdr3_aa: CASAGHGTAYGYTF

d_call: NA
v_call: TRBV28
clone_size: many
j_call: TRBJ1-6
cdr3_length: 12
cdr3_nt: TGTGCCAGCGGTGCGGTATTCTCACCCCTCCACTTT
cdr3_aa: CASGAVFSPLHF

d_call: NA
v_call: TRBV2
clone_size: many
j_call: TRBJ1-1
cdr3_length: 12
cdr3_nt: TGTGCCAGCAGTGAAGGGGGGTGGGGAGCTTTCTTT
cdr3_aa: CASSEGGWGAFF

d_call: NA
v_call: TRBV27
clone_size: many
j_call: TRBJ2-5
cdr3_length: 15
cdr3_nt: TGTGCCAGCAGTTTAATTAGGGATTCTCAAGAGACCCAGTACTTC
cdr3_aa: CASSLIRDSQETQYF

d_call: TRBD1
v_call: TRBV2
clone_size: many
j_call: TRBJ2-3
cdr3_length: 16
cdr3_nt: TGTGCCAGCAGTCGACAGGGGACGTTAGGTACAGATACGCAGTATTTT
cdr3_aa: CASSRQGTLGTDTQYF

d_call: NA
v_call: TRBV4-1
clone_size: NA
j_call: TRBJ2-1
cdr3_length: 13
cdr3_nt: TGCGCCAGCAGCCAAGGACCCAATATTGAGCAGTTCTTC
cdr3_aa: CASSQGPNIEQFF

d_call: NA
v_call: TRBV19
clone_size: many
j_call: TRBJ1-2
cdr3_length: 13
cdr3_nt: TGTGCCAGTAGAAACGCGGGCGACTATGGCTACACCTTC
cdr3_aa: CASRNAGDYGYTF

d_call: NA
v_call: TRBV29-1
clone_size: few
j_call: TRBJ1-2
cdr3_length: 11
cdr3_nt: TGCAGTTATTCGGGGGGCGGGGGCTACACCTTC
cdr3_aa: CSYSGGGGYTF

d_call: NA
v_call: TRBV2
clone_size: NA
j_call: TRBJ1-4
cdr3_length: 13
cdr3_nt: TGTGCCAGCAAGGGTGCAACTAATGAAAAACTGTTTTTT
cdr3_aa: CASKGATNEKLFF

d_call: NA
v_call: TRBV2
clone_size: many
j_call: TRBJ2-7
cdr3_length: 13
cdr3_nt: TGTGCCAGCAGTGGTTTCGGGAGTGGCGAGCAGTACTTC
cdr3_aa: CASSGFGSGEQYF

d_call: NA
v_call: TRBV6-1
clone_size: NA
j_call: TRBJ1-1
cdr3_length: 16
cdr3_nt: TGTGCCAGCAGCAAACCGGGGACACCTCGGGAGGGCGAAGCTTTCTTT
cdr3_aa: CASSKPGTPREGEAFF